This is a list of T cell receptor beta chains from one sample in a study of identical twins. TCRdb re-derived calls from the 5' RACE reads in MiXCR, one entry per CDR3 protein. The sample lists approximately 260,000 distinct CDR3 sequences, 6.5% to 9.5% occurring once. This sample also appeared in a second study, on yellow fever vaccine responses in identical twins.

Specimen: CD8+ T cells sorted from blood. The receptors originated from a woman between 18 and 30 years old in good health. CDR3s include the opening cysteine and the closing phenylalanine or tryptophan. A D gene is named only where the DNA matches it firmly. Expanded clones are given a class, and other clones once, few, many or no size at all.

>TRBV27|NA|TRBJ2-1|12|few
CASSLRRNEQFF
TGTGCCAGCAGTTTACGGAGAAATGAGCAGTTCTTC
>TRBV4-3|NA|TRBJ2-7|14|many
CASSQDRLEYEQYF
TGCGCCAGCAGCCAAGATCGTCTCGAATACGAGCAGTACTTC
>TRBV29-1|NA|TRBJ2-1|15|many
CSAAGTRETYNEQFF
TGCAGCGCGGCGGGTACTAGGGAGACGTACAATGAGCAGTTCTTC
>TRBV4-3|TRBD2|TRBJ2-1|15|many
CASSHYSGGFNEQFF
TGCGCCAGCAGCCACTATAGCGGGGGATTCAATGAGCAGTTCTTC
>TRBV5-1|NA|TRBJ2-5|14|NA
CASSLVDYQETQYF
TGCGCCAGCAGCTTGGTTGACTACCAAGAGACCCAGTACTTC
>TRBV7-9|NA|TRBJ2-3|16|many
CASSPVQGRTTDTQYF
TGTGCCAGCAGCCCGGTACAGGGCAGGACCACAGATACGCAGTATTTT
>TRBV29-1|NA|TRBJ2-7|13|many
CSVEDDPRYEQYF
TGCAGCGTTGAAGATGATCCGCGCTACGAGCAGTACTTC
>TRBV5-1|TRBD1|TRBJ1-1|15|few
CASSEYRGPNTEAFF
TGCGCCAGCAGCGAATACAGGGGGCCCAACACTGAAGCTTTCTTT
>TRBV2|TRBD2|TRBJ2-1|13|NA
CASNPGLADEQFF
TGTGCCAGCAACCCGGGACTAGCGGATGAGCAGTTCTTC
>TRBV5-1|NA|TRBJ2-5|14|few
CASSSYDRGWTQYF
TGCGCCAGCAGCAGTTATGACAGAGGGTGGACCCAGTACTTC
>TRBV11-1|TRBD2|TRBJ2-3|19|few
CASSSLEAGGPFGTDTQYF
TGTGCCAGCAGCTCTCTAGAAGCGGGAGGGCCATTTGGGACAGATACGCAGTATTTT
>TRBV3-1|NA|TRBJ2-4|16|few
CASSPGTYLAKNIQYF
TGTGCCAGCAGCCCAGGGACCTACTTAGCCAAAAACATTCAGTACTTC
>TRBV12-3/TRBV12-4|NA|TRBJ1-2|14|many
CASSLMQGHYGYTF
TGTGCCAGCAGTTTGATGCAGGGTCACTATGGCTACACCTTC
>TRBV19|NA|TRBJ2-7|14|NA
CASSIGVGELEQYF
TGTGCCAGTAGTATCGGGGTCGGAGAACTCGAGCAGTACTTC
>TRBV29-1|NA|TRBJ1-2|10|NA
CSVAEYGYTF
TGCAGCGTCGCCGAATATGGCTACACCTTC